This is a list of T cell receptor beta chains from one sample in a study of blood T cell repertoires in COVID-19. Data came from immunoSEQ multiplex PCR; TCRdb stores just in-frame clones and leaves some out. This sample has 55,000 to 75,000 clones, with 86% found just once. Sequencing was performed on peripheral blood. These receptors were obtained from a man aged 45-65 years with active COVID-19. Each CDR3 is given with its conserved first and last residue. D genes are given only for firm matches. For some rows the clone size is stated as once, few or many, or as a class when expanded; others skip it.

V gene	clone size	D gene	J gene	CDR3 DNA	CDR3 protein
TRBV5-1	-	TRBD1	TRBJ2-3	TGCGCCAGCAGCCAAGAGCAGGGGGCAGGGGATACGCAGTATTTT	CASSQEQGAGDTQYF
TRBV19	-	TRBD1	TRBJ1-1	TGTGCCAGTAGTATTGGCAGGGGGTCAAAACGGACTTTCTTT	CASSIGRGSKRTFF
TRBV6-2/TRBV6-3	-	TRBD1	TRBJ2-7	TGTGCCAGCAGTAGCCCGCGGGACAGGGATTACGAGCAGTACTTC	CASSSPRDRDYEQYF
TRBV7-6	once	-	TRBJ1-6	TGTGCCAGCAGCTTAGGTCCACAGAATTCACCCCTCCACTTT	CASSLGPQNSPLHF
TRBV28	-	-	TRBJ1-6	TGTGCCAGCAGTTTTGGCAGGGAAGGTTCACCCCTCCACTTT	CASSFGREGSPLHF
TRBV6-5	few	TRBD1	TRBJ1-6	TGTGCCAGCAGTTCCCCGGGCAGGGGGAAAAATTCACCCCTCCACTTT	CASSSPGRGKNSPLHF
TRBV9	-	TRBD1	TRBJ1-2	TGTGCCAGCAGCCTTCGGATGGACAGGGGAGGCGGCTACACCTTC	CASSLRMDRGGGYTF
TRBV6-6	-	-	TRBJ2-2	TGTGCCAGCAGTTACTCCGGGGGAGGGAACACCGGGGAGCTGTTTTTT	CASSYSGGGNTGELFF
TRBV7-9	-	TRBD1	TRBJ2-7	TGTGCCAGCAGCCCCTTCCGGACAGGGGATGACGAGCAGTACTTC	CASSPFRTGDDEQYF
TRBV5-5	few	-	TRBJ1-2	TGTGCCAGCAGCTTGGTTCGCAGCTATGGCTACACCTTC	CASSLVRSYGYTF
TRBV20-1	-	-	TRBJ2-7	TGCAGTCGGACAGAAACCTACGAGCAGTACTTC	CSRTETYEQYF
TRBV28	few	TRBD1	TRBJ1-6	TGTGCCACGACAGGGGGCACGGATTCACCCCTCCACTTT	CATTGGTDSPLHF
TRBV18	-	TRBD2	TRBJ2-7	TGTGCCAGCTCACCTCTGGGAAGTCAGGGAGGGGACGAGCAGTACTTC	CASSPLGSQGGDEQYF
TRBV27	-	TRBD2	TRBJ2-5	TGTGCCAGCAGTTTAAAGCGGGGGTACCAAGAGACCCAGTACTTC	CASSLKRGYQETQYF
TRBV6-5	-	TRBD1	TRBJ2-2	TGTGCCAGCAACACAGGGGGCAGTGACACCGGGGAGCTGTTTTTT	CASNTGGSDTGELFF
TRBV12-3/TRBV12-4	-	TRBD1	TRBJ2-7	TGTGCCAGCAGTCAGACAGGGTCCTACGAGCAGTACTTC	CASSQTGSYEQYF
TRBV18	few	-	TRBJ2-1	TGTGCCAGCTCAAGAGAGGAAGAGGAGCAGTTCTTC	CASSREEEEQFF
TRBV19	-	-	TRBJ1-1	TGTGCCAGTAGTCCACGACAGGAAGTGAACACTGAAGCTTTCTTT	CASSPRQEVNTEAFF
TRBV9	-	-	TRBJ1-1	TGTGCCAGCAAGACGGGGGGCGGACAAGCTTTCTTT	CASKTGGGQAFF
TRBV2	-	TRBD1	TRBJ1-2	TGTGCCAGCAGAGCTGACAGGGCTGGCTACACCTTC	CASRADRAGYTF
TRBV28	-	-	TRBJ2-3	TGTGCCAGCACTAGGCTTCGTAGCACAGATACGCAGTATTTT	CASTRLRSTDTQYF
TRBV19	-	-	TRBJ2-7	TGTGCCAGTAGAAACCGTCAGGGGATATCCTACGAGCAGTACTTC	CASRNRQGISYEQYF
TRBV6-5	-	-	TRBJ1-1	TGTGCCAGCACCCGGGGGGTGCCCATGAACACTGAAGCTTTCTTT	CASTRGVPMNTEAFF
TRBV4-1	-	-	TRBJ1-3	TGCGCCAGCAGCCAAGGGCGGGCAGCGAGCTCTGGAAACACCATATATTTT	CASSQGRAASSGNTIYF
TRBV6-5	-	-	TRBJ1-1	TGTGCCAGCAGTTACTCCAGCGGTAGGATGAACACTGAAGCTTTCTTT	CASSYSSGRMNTEAFF
TRBV5-6	-	-	TRBJ1-1	TGTGCCAGCAGTTCCGACCTGACTACTGAAGCTTTCTTT	CASSSDLTTEAFF
TRBV13	-	-	TRBJ2-7	TGTGCCAGCAGCTTATCGGGGCAGGGGTCCTACGAGCAGTACTTC	CASSLSGQGSYEQYF
TRBV7-3	-	-	TRBJ2-1	TGTGCCAGCAGCCCCCAAGGGGGTAACTCCTACAATGAGCAGTTCTTC	CASSPQGGNSYNEQFF
TRBV21-1	-	-	TRBJ2-7	TGTGCCAGCTCCAAAGCGGGAGCGGGTGAGCAGTACTTC	CASSKAGAGEQYF
TRBV18	-	-	TRBJ1-5	TGTGCCAGCTCACTCGCGAGGGCTAGCAATCAGCCCCAGCATTTT	CASSLARASNQPQHF
TRBV3-1/TRBV3-2	-	-	TRBJ2-5	TGTGCCAGCAGCCCCTCCTATCGACAAGAGACCCAGTACTTC	CASSPSYRQETQYF
TRBV25-1	once	-	TRBJ1-4	TGTGCCAGCAGCCCAGGGGTTGGTAATGAAAAACTGTTTTTT	CASSPGVGNEKLFF
TRBV6-1	-	TRBD1	TRBJ1-1	TGTGCCAGCAGTGAGGGACAGGGCAAAGCTTTCTTT	CASSEGQGKAFF
TRBV6-5	-	-	TRBJ1-1	TGTGCCAGCACCCGGACTATGACTGAAGCTTTCTTT	CASTRTMTEAFF
TRBV19	-	TRBD1	TRBJ1-6	TGTGCCAGTAGTATGGGAAACAGGGGTAATTCACCCCTCCACTTT	CASSMGNRGNSPLHF
TRBV5-1	-	-	TRBJ2-7	TGCGCCAGCAGCATGACAGGAAGCTCCTACGAGCAGTACTTC	CASSMTGSSYEQYF
TRBV6-5	-	TRBD2	TRBJ2-1	TGTGCCAGCATTTCCGGGACTAGCGGGAACAATGAGCAGTTCTTC	CASISGTSGNNEQFF
TRBV4-1	-	-	TRBJ2-7	TGCGCCAGCAGCCAAGGAAGGCTAGCAACCCCCTACGAGCAGTACTTC	CASSQGRLATPYEQYF
TRBV3-1/TRBV3-2	-	TRBD2	TRBJ2-7	TGTGCCAGCAGCTCTAGACTAGCCGGTTACGAGCAGTACTTC	CASSSRLAGYEQYF
TRBV7-3	-	TRBD2	TRBJ2-1	TGTGCCAGCAGCCCGGCGACTAGCGGGGGCCCTCGGTCCGATGAGCAGTTCTTC	CASSPATSGGPRSDEQFF
TRBV5-1	once	-	TRBJ2-3	TGCGCCAGCAGCGCCGGCGGGAAATTGGATACGCAGTATTTT	CASSAGGKLDTQYF
TRBV9	few	-	TRBJ1-2	TGTGCCAGCAGCGCTGGGCCCGGCGGGGGCTACACCTTC	CASSAGPGGGYTF
TRBV2	-	-	TRBJ1-5	TGTGCCAGCAGCAGAGGGGGGGACGGACTTGAGCCCCAGCATTTT	CASSRGGDGLEPQHF
TRBV7-9	-	TRBD1	TRBJ1-5	TGTGCCAGCAGCAAACAGGGGGCTGGCAATCAGCCCCAGCATTTT	CASSKQGAGNQPQHF
TRBV3-1/TRBV3-2	once	-	TRBJ2-5	TGTGCCAGCAGCCCCCAAGTGGGAGCCCTCCGGGAGACCCAGTACTTC	CASSPQVGALRETQYF
TRBV6-6	-	TRBD2	TRBJ2-5	TGTGCCAGCAGCCAAAACCCGGGAGGATCCCAAGAGACCCAGTACTTC	CASSQNPGGSQETQYF
TRBV29-1	-	-	TRBJ1-1	TGCAGCATTGACAGTAAGAACACTGAAGCTTTCTTT	CSIDSKNTEAFF
TRBV16	-	-	TRBJ1-1	TGTGCCAGCAGCCAATCCTACAGGCCAGGGAAGAACACTGAAGCTTTCTTT	CASSQSYRPGKNTEAFF